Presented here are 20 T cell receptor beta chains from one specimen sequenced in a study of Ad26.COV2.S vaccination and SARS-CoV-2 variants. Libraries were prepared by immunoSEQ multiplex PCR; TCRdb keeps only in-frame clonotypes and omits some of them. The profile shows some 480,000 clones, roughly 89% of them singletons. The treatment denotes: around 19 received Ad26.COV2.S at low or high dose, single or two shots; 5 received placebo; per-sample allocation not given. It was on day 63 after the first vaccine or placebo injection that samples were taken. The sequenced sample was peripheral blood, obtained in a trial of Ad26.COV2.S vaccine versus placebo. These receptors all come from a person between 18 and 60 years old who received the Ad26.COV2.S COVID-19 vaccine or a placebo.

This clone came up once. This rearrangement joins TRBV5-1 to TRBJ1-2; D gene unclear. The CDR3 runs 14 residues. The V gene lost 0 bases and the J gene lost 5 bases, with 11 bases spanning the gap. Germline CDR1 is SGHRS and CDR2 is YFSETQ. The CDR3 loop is CASSLGGAVYGYTF. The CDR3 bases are TGCGCCAGCAGCTTGGGAGGCGCAGTTTATGGCTACACCTTC.

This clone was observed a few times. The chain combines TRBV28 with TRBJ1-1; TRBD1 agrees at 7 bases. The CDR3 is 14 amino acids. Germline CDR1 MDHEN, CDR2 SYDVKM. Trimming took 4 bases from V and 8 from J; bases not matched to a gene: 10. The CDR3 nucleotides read TGTGCCAGCAGTTCGGGACAGACGGAAAAAGAAGCTTTCTTT. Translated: CASSSGQTEKEAFF.

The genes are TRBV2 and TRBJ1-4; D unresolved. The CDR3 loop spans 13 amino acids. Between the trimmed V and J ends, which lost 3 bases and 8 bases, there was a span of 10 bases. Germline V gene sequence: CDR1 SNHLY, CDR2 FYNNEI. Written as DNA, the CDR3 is TGTGCCAGCAGTGAGGGTGTTTGGGAAAAACTGTTTTTT. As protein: CASSEGVWEKLFF. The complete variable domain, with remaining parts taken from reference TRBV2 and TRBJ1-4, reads EPEVTQTPSHQVTQMGQEVILRCVPISNHLYFYWYRQILGQKVEFLVSFYNNEISEKSEIFDDQFSVERPDGSNFTLKIRSTKLEDSAMYFCASSEGVWEKLFFGSGTQLSVL.

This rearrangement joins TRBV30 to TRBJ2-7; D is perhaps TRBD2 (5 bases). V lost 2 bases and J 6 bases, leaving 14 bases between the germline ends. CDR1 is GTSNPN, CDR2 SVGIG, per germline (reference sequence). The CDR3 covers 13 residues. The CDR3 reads CAWSLAPAGEQYF. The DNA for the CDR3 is TGTGCCTGGAGTTTGGCCCCCGCGGGCGAGCAGTACTTC.

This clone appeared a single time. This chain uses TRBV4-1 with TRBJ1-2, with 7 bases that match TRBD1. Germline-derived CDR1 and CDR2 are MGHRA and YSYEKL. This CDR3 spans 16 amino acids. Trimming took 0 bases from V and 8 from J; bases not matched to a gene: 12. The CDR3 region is CASSQDWTGPMEGYTF. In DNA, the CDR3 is TGCGCCAGCAGCCAAGATTGGACAGGACCGATGGAGGGCTACACCTTC.

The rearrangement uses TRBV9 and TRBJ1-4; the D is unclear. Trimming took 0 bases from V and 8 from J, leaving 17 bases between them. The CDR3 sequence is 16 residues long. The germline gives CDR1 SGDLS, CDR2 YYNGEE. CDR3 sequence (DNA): TGTGCCAGCAGCGTAGGCTACGGGATGAATAAAGAAAAACTGTTTTTT. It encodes CASSVGYGMNKEKLFF.

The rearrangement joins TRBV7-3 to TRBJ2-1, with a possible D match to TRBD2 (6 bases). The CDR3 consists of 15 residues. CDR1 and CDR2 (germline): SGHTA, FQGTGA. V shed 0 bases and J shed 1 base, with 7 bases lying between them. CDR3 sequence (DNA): TGTGCCAGCAGCTTAACTGGAGGGTCCTACAATGAGCAGTTCTTC. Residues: CASSLTGGSYNEQFF.

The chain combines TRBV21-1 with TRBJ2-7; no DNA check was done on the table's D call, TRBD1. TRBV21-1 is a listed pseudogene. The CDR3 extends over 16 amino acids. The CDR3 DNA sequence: TGTGCCAGCAGCAAAGTGTATGGACAGGGGGCCTACGAGCAGTACTTC. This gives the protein CASSKVYGQGAYEQYF.

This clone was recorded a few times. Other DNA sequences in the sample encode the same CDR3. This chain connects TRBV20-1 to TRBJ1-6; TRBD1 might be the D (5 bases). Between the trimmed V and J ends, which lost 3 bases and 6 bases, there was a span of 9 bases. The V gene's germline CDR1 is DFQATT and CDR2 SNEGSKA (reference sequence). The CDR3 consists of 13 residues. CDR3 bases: TGCAGTGCTAGTGCTGGGGGTAATTCACCCCTCCACTTT. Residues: CSASAGGNSPLHF.

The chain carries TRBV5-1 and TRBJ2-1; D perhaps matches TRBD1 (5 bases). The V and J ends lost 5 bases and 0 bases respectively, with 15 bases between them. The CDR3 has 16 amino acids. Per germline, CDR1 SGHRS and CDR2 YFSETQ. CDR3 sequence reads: CASSFQGHSSYNEQFF. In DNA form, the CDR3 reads TGCGCCAGCAGTTTCCAGGGCCATAGCTCCTACAATGAGCAGTTCTTC.

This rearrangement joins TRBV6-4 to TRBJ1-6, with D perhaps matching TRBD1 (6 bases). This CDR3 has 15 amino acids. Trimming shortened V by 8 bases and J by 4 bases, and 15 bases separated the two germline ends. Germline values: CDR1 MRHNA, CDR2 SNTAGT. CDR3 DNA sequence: TGTGCCAGCCGCGCAGGGGCCAGTTATAATTCACCCCTCCACTTT. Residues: CASRAGASYNSPLHF.

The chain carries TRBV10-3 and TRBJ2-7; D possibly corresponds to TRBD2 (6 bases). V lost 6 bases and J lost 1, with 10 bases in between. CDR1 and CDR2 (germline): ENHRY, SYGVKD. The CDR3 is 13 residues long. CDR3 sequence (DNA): TGTGCCATCAGAGAAGGGACTTCCTACGAGCAGTACTTC. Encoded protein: CAIREGTSYEQYF.

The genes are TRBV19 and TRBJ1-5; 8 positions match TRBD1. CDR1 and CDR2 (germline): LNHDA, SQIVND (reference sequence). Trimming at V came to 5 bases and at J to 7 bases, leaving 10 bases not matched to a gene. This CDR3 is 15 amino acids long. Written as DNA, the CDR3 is TGTGCCAGTAGTGTAGCAGGGGGCTCTTACCAGCCCCAGCATTTT. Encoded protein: CASSVAGGSYQPQHF.

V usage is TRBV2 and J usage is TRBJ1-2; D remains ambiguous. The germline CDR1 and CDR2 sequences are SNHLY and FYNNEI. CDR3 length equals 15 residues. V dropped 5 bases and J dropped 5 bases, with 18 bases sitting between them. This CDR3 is CASSLDPRARYGYTF. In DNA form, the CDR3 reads TGTGCCAGCAGTCTAGACCCGAGGGCTAGATATGGCTACACCTTC.

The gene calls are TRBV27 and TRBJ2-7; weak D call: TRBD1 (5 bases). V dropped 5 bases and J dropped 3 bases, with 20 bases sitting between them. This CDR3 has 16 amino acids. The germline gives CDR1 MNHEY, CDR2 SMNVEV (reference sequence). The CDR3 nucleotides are TGTGCCAGCAGTCCAAGAGGACACTTAGTGGTCTACGAGCAGTACTTC. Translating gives CASSPRGHLVVYEQYF.

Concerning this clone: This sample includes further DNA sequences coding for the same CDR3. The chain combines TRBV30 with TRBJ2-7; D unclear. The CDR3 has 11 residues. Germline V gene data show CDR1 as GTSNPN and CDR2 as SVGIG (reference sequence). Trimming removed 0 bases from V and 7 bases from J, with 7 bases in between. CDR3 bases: TGTGCCTGGAGTGTACTCGGTGAGCAGTACTTC. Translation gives CAWSVLGEQYF.

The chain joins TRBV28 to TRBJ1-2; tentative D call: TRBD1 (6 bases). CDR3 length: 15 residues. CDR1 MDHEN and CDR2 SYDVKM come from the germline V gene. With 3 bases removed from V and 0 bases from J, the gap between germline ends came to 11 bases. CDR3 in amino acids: CASSLGGTPNYGYTF. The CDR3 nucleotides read TGTGCCAGCAGTTTGGGCGGGACACCTAACTATGGCTACACCTTC.

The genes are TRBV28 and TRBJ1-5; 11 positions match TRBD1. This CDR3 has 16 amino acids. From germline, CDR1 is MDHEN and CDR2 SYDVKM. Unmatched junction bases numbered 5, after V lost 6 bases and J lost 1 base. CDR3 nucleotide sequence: TGTGCCAGCAGCAAGGGGACAGGGGGAAGCAATCAGCCCCAGCATTTT. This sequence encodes CASSKGTGGSNQPQHF.

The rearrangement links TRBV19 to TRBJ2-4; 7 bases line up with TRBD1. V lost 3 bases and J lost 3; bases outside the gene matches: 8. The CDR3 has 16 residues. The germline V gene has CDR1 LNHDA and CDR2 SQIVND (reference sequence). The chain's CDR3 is CASSITGAGNKNIQYF. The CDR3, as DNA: TGTGCCAGTAGTATTACAGGGGCTGGTAACAAAAACATTCAGTACTTC.

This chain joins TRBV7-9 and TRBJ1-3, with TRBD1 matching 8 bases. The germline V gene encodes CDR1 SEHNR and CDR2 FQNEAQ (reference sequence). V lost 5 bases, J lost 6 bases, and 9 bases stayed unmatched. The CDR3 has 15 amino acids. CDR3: CASSQGTGRPNTIYF. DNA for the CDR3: TGTGCCAGCAGCCAAGGGACAGGCCGACCAAACACCATATATTTT.